Shown below are 18 T cell receptor beta chains from a single sample sequenced in a study of T cell responses to AZD1222 COVID-19 vaccine (dated by TCRdb to about 2021). Sample time point, as interpreted from the label and publication: baseline before first vaccination. Sample treatment or condition, as interpreted from the label and publication: meningococcal conjugate vaccine given as trial control. Library creation used the immunoSEQ multiplex PCR assay. In its TCRdb copy, this immuneACCESS table keeps in-frame sequences only and misses some clones. Where compared with another copy, unresolved V genes explain less than half of these, and the others have no known cause. The sample table shows 210,000 or so clones, and under 95% are seen once. Of the sample, 0.95% to 1.1% falls within the top ten clones. Sample: peripheral blood, taken on day 0 of MenACWY control vaccination. These TCRs come from an adult in good health.

The V and J genes are TRBV9 and TRBJ2-2, with D possibly TRBD1 on 7 matching bases. V was shortened by 3 bases and J by 1 base, with 10 bases between the two germline ends. CDR3 length equals 15 residues. Germline V CDR1 and CDR2: SGDLS, YYNGEE. CDR3 region: CASSGGTVNTGELFF. In nucleotides, the CDR3 is TGTGCCAGCAGCGGCGGGACAGTGAACACCGGGGAGCTGTTTTTT. The variable domain in full, completed from reference TRBV9 and TRBJ2-2, reads DSGVTQTPKHLITATGQRVTLRCSPRSGDLSVYWYQQSLDQGLQFLIQYYNGEERAKGNILERFSAQQFPDLHSELNLSSLELGDSALYFCASSGGTVNTGELFFGEGSRLTVL.

V is TRBV2 and J is TRBJ1-6; 9 bases line up with TRBD1. The length of the CDR3 is 13 residues. The V gene's germline CDR1 is SNHLY and CDR2 FYNNEI. J gave up 10 bases and V 8 bases, and 6 bases lay outside the gene matches. CDR3 sequence reads: CASAGQGNSPLHF. As DNA, the CDR3 is TGTGCCAGCGCAGGACAGGGGAACTCACCCCTCCACTTT.

V usage is TRBV2 and J usage is TRBJ1-1, with 10 positions matching TRBD1. Germline V gene sequence: CDR1 SNHLY, CDR2 FYNNEI. J was trimmed by 11 bases and V by 6 bases; bases with no gene match: 12. The CDR3 is 14 amino acids. This CDR3 is CASRRQGARPSAFF. DNA for the CDR3: TGTGCCAGCAGGAGACAGGGGGCGCGACCCTCGGCTTTCTTT. The full variable domain, with the rest looked up from reference TRBV2 and TRBJ1-1, is EPEVTQTPSHQVTQMGQEVILRCVPISNHLYFYWYRQILGQKVEFLVSFYNNEISEKSEIFDDQFSVERPDGSNFTLKIRSTKLEDSAMYFCASRRQGARPSAFFGQGTRLTVV.

The chain uses TRBV3-1 (or the pseudogene TRBV3-2) and TRBJ1-4; D uncertain. The V end was cut by 6 bases, the J end by 8 bases, with 16 bases between. The CDR3 sequence is 14 residues long. Germline assignment: CDR1 LGHDT and CDR2 YNNKEL (reference sequence). CDR3 region: CASSEALMREKLFF. CDR3 DNA: TGTGCCAGCAGTGAGGCCCTGATGAGGGAAAAACTGTTTTTT.

J is TRBJ2-5 and V is TRBV19; 7 bases map to TRBD1. With 5 bases clipped from V and 5 bases from J, the junction kept 5 bases outside the gene matches. The germline gives CDR1 LNHDA, CDR2 SQIVND (reference sequence). The length of the CDR3 is 13 residues. The CDR3: CASSALTGETQYF. CDR3 DNA sequence: TGTGCCAGTAGTGCCCTGACAGGGGAGACCCAGTACTTC.

The rearrangement joins TRBV24-1 to TRBJ2-2, with 15 nucleotides matching TRBD2. Per germline, CDR1 KGHDR and CDR2 SFDVKD. The junction had 10 bases not matched to a gene; V was cut back by 4 bases and J by 8 bases. The CDR3 consists of 18 residues. CDR3 amino acids: CATSDRTSGGVAEGELFF. The DNA for the CDR3 is TGTGCCACCAGTGACCGGACTAGCGGGGGGGTGGCCGAGGGGGAGCTGTTTTTT.

A remark on this clone: The junction departs from the called germline gene at one end, perhaps through a read error. The rearrangement links TRBV7-7 to TRBJ2-2; unclear D gene. CDR3 length equals 13 residues. From germline, CDR1 is SSHAT and CDR2 FNYEAQ (reference sequence). The CDR3 here is CASSFGWTGELFF. The CDR3, as DNA: TGTGCTAGCAGCTTTGGCTGGACCGGGGAGCTGTTTTTT. The complete variable domain, with remaining parts taken from reference TRBV7-7 and TRBJ2-2, reads GAGVSQSPRYKVTKRGQDVTLRCDPISSHATLYWYQQALGQGPEFLTYFNYEAQPDKSGLPSDRFSAERPEGSISTLTIQRTEQRDSAMYRCASSFGWTGELFFGEGSRLTVL.

This clone was seen a single time. The chain carries TRBV20-1 and TRBJ1-1, with D tentatively TRBD1 (5 bases). The germline gives CDR1 DFQATT, CDR2 SNEGSKA (reference sequence). The CDR3 spans 11 residues. V lost 2 bases to trimming and J lost 10 bases, with 11 bases between them. The CDR3 spells CSARNGGGAFF. The CDR3 region has the DNA TGCAGTGCTAGAAATGGGGGAGGAGCTTTCTTT.

This chain uses TRBV18 with TRBJ1-1; tentatively, D is TRBD1 (6 bases). Germline-derived CDR1 and CDR2 are KGHSH and LQKENI. The CDR3 is 16 residues long. V was cut by 2 bases and J by 2 bases, with 15 bases left in between. The CDR3 is CASSPKLNRVNTEAFF. DNA of the CDR3: TGTGCCAGCTCACCAAAGTTAAACAGGGTCAACACTGAAGCTTTCTTT.

This chain's CDR3 is CAIQGTNYGYTF. DNA of the CDR3: TGTGCCATTCAAGGGACAAACTATGGCTACACCTTC. V is TRBV28 and J is TRBJ1-2; possibly TRBD1 for D (6 bases). Germline-derived CDR1 and CDR2 are MDHEN and SYDVKM. This CDR3 has 12 amino acids. Trimming took off 10 bases at V and 2 bases at J, with 11 bases between the two ends.

In its sample, this clone was seen once. The V gene is TRBV7-2, the J gene TRBJ1-5, with D possibly matching TRBD1 (5 bases). V was pared by 2 bases and J by 7 bases, with 9 bases between. The CDR3 totals 13 residues. Germline V gives CDR1 SGHTA, CDR2 FQGNSA. The CDR3 DNA reads TGTGCCAGCAGCTTAACCAGGGTGCAGCCCCAGCATTTT. It encodes CASSLTRVQPQHF.

J is TRBJ1-3 and V is TRBV4-2, with 7 bases aligning to TRBD1. This CDR3 contains 17 residues. With 2 bases clipped from V and 4 bases from J, the junction kept 11 bases outside the gene matches. The germline V gene encodes CDR1 LGHNA and CDR2 YNFKEQ. CDR3: CASSQYNPGQQGNTIYF. CDR3 nucleotide sequence: TGTGCCAGCAGCCAATATAACCCGGGACAGCAGGGAAACACCATATATTTT.

The chain recombines TRBV6-1 with TRBJ1-2; 11 nucleotides match TRBD1. CDR1 is MNHNS and CDR2 is SASEGT in the germline V gene. CDR3 length: 17 residues. The J segment lost 1 base and the V segment lost 4 bases, leaving 8 bases of the junction unmatched. The CDR3 protein is CASSVRDRGGGNYGYTF. DNA for the CDR3: TGTGCCAGCAGTGTCCGGGACAGGGGGGGAGGTAACTATGGCTACACCTTC.

This clone has more than one count but fewer than ten. CDR3 region: CASSLSGRQPQHF. The CDR3 coding sequence is TGTGCCAGCAGTTTAAGTGGTCGTCAGCCCCAGCATTTT. The V call is TRBV28, the J call TRBJ1-5; D call uncertain. The V end was cut by 2 bases, the J end by 6 bases, with 8 bases between. The germline CDR1 and CDR2 sequences are MDHEN and SYDVKM. The CDR3 consists of 13 residues.

The chain links TRBV6-5 to TRBJ2-4; possible D gene TRBD2, 6 bases. V was shortened by 8 bases and J by 3 bases, with 11 bases between the two germline ends. Germline V gene sequence: CDR1 MNHEY, CDR2 SVGAGI. The CDR3 loop spans 13 amino acids. The CDR3 loop is CASGGTIKNIQYF. The CDR3 coding sequence is TGTGCCAGCGGGGGGACCATCAAAAACATTCAGTACTTC.

This chain links TRBV9 with TRBJ2-3; no clear D. The CDR3 loop spans 14 amino acids. Germline lookup yields CDR1 SGDLS and CDR2 YYNGEE. V lost 2 bases and J 2 bases, leaving 9 bases between the germline ends. The CDR3 region has the DNA TGTGCCAGCAGCGTCTGGACGACCACAGATACGCAGTATTTT. Its protein product is CASSVWTTTDTQYF.

This sequence joins TRBV6-5 and TRBJ1-6; D perhaps matches TRBD1 (6 bases). V was shortened by 6 bases and J by 3 bases, with 12 bases between the two germline ends. CDR3 size: 15 residues. Per the germline V gene, CDR1 is MNHEY and CDR2 is SVGAGI. The CDR3 sequence: CASRAPQGYNSPLHF. The DNA of the CDR3 is TGTGCCAGCAGGGCCCCACAGGGCTATAATTCACCCCTCCACTTT.

The sample holds one count of this clone. J is TRBJ2-1 and V is TRBV10-3; D tentatively fits TRBD1 or TRBD2 (7 bases each). From germline, CDR1 is ENHRY and CDR2 SYGVKD. This CDR3 is built from 14 residues. V gave up 8 bases and J gave up 3 bases, with 14 bases separating them. The DNA of the CDR3 is TGTGCCATCGGGAGGGGGCAGGACTACAATGAGCAGTTCTTC. Translated, it gives CAIGRGQDYNEQFF.